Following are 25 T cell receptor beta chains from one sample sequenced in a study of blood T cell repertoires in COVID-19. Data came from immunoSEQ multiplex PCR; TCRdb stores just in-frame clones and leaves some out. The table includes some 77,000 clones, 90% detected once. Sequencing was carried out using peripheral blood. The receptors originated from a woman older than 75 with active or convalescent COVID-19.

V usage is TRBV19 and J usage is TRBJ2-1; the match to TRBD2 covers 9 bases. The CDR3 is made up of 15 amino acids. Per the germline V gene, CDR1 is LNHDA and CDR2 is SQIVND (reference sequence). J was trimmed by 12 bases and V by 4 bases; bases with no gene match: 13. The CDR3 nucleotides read TGTGCCAGTAGTACTGCGGGAGGGGGAGTAAACGGGCAGTTCTTC. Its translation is CASSTAGGGVNGQFF.

CDR3 sequence (DNA): TGCGCCAGCAGCCAAGTTTCGAGGGCCCTGACTGGGGAGCTGTTTTTT. Its translation: CASSQVSRALTGELFF. This sequence joins TRBV4-1 and TRBJ2-2, with D possibly being TRBD2 (5 bases). The V end was cut by 1 base, the J end by 8 bases, with 17 bases between. The CDR3 length is 16 residues. CDR1 is MGHRA and CDR2 is YSYEKL in the germline V gene.

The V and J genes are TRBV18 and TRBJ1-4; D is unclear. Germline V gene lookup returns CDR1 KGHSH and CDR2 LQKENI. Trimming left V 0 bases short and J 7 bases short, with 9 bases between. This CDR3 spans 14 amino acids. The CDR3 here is CASSPPGGSEKLFF. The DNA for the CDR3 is TGTGCCAGCTCACCACCGGGAGGGAGTGAAAAACTGTTTTTT.

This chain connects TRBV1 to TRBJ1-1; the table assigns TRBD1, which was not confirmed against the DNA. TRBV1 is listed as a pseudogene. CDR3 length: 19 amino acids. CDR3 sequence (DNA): TGCACCAGCAGCCGCCCCGGGACAGGTCCCCAAAATGGGAACACTGAAGCTTTCTTT. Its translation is CTSSRPGTGPQNGNTEAFF.

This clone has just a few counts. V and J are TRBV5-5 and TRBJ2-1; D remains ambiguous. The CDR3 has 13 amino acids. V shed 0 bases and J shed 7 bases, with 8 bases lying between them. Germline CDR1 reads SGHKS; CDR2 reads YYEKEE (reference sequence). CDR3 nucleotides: TGTGCCAGCAGCTTGGGGTCGAGGAATGAGCAGTTCTTC. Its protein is CASSLGSRNEQFF.

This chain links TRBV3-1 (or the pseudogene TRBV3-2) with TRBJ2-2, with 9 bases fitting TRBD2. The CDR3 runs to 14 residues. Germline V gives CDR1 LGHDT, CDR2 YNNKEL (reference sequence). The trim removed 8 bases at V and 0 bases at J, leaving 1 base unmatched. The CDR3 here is CASAGGPNTGELFF. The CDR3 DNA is TGTGCCAGCGCGGGGGGGCCGAACACCGGGGAGCTGTTTTTT.

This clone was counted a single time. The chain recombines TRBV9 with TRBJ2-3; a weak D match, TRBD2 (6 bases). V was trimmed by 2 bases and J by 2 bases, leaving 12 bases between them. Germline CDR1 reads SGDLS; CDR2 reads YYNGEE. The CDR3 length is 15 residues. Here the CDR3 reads CASSVGGVYTDTQYF. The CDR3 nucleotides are TGTGCCAGCAGCGTTGGAGGGGTGTACACAGATACGCAGTATTTT.

CDR3 bases: TGTGCCAGCAGCGTAGGGGAGGGGAGGAATGGCTACACCTTC. This translates into CASSVGEGRNGYTF. The chain carries TRBV9 and TRBJ1-2, with D maybe TRBD1 (5 bases). V was trimmed by 0 bases and J by 6 bases, leaving 12 bases between them. Germline V lookup: CDR1 SGDLS, CDR2 YYNGEE. This CDR3 spans 14 amino acids. Full variable domain (missing parts from reference TRBV9 and TRBJ1-2): DSGVTQTPKHLITATGQRVTLRCSPRSGDLSVYWYQQSLDQGLQFLIQYYNGEERAKGNILERFSAQQFPDLHSELNLSSLELGDSALYFCASSVGEGRNGYTFGSGTRLTVV.

CDR3: CASSEFRGDYNEQFF. In DNA, the CDR3 is TGTGCCAGCAGTGAATTCAGGGGCGACTACAATGAGCAGTTCTTC. V usage is TRBV25-1 and J usage is TRBJ2-1; possibly TRBD1 for D (6 bases). V was pared by 1 base and J by 3 bases, with 10 bases between. CDR1 is MGHDK and CDR2 is SYGVNS in the germline V gene. The CDR3 is 15 residues long.

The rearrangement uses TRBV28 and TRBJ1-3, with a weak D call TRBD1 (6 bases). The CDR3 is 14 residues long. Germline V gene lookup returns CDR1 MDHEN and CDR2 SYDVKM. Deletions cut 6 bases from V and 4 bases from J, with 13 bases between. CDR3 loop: CASRIRGIGNTIYF. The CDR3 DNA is TGTGCCAGCAGGATCAGGGGAATAGGAAACACCATATATTTT.

The CDR3 DNA reads as TGCGCCAGCAGCCAGTCGACAGCAAGGGGCTACACCTTC. Translating it yields CASSQSTARGYTF. The genes are TRBV4-3 and TRBJ1-2; D might be TRBD1 (5 bases). The CDR3 has 13 residues. Per germline, CDR1 LGHNA and CDR2 YSLEER. The germline V and J ends were trimmed by 3 bases and 8 bases, with 13 bases remaining between them.

The CDR3 nucleotides are TGCGCCAGCAGCTTGAATCCCGGACAGGGTGGGAAAGCTTTCTTT. Translation gives CASSLNPGQGGKAFF. The V and J genes are TRBV5-1 and TRBJ1-1; 8 nucleotides align to TRBD1. Germline V gene sequence: CDR1 SGHRS, CDR2 YFSETQ. After removal of 1 base from V and 9 bases from J, the junction contained 11 bases not matched to a gene. The CDR3 sequence is 15 residues long.

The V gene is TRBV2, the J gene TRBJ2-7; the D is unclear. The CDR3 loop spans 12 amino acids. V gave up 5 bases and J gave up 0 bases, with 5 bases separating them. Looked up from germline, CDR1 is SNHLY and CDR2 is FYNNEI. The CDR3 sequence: CASSSVSYEQYF. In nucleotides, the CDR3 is TGTGCCAGCAGTTCAGTCTCCTACGAGCAGTACTTC.

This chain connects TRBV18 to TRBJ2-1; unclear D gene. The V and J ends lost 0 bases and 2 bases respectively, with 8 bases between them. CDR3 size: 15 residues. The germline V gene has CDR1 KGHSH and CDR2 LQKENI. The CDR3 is CASSPPSIPYNEQFF. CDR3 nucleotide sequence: TGTGCCAGCTCACCACCTAGCATCCCCTACAATGAGCAGTTCTTC.

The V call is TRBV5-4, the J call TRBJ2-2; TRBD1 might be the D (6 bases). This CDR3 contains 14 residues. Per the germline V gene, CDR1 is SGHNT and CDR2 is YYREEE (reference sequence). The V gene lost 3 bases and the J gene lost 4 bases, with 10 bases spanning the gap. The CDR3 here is CASSSGTSTGELFF. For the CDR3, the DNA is TGTGCCAGCAGCTCCGGGACAAGCACCGGGGAGCTGTTTTTT.

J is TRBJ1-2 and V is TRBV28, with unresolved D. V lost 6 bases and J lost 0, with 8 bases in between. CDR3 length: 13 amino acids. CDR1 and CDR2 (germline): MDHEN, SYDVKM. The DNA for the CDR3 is TGTGCCAGCAGCCCTACCCCTAACTATGGCTACACCTTC. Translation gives CASSPTPNYGYTF.

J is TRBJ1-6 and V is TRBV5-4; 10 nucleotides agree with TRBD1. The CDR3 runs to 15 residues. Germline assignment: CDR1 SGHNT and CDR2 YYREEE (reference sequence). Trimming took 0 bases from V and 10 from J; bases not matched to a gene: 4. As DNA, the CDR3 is TGTGCCAGCAGCTTGGCGACAGGGGGCGGGTCACCCCTCCACTTT. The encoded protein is CASSLATGGGSPLHF.

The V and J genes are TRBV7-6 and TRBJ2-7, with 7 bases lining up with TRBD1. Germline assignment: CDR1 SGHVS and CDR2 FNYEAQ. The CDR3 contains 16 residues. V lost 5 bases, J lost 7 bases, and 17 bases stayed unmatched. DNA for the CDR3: TGTGCCAGCAGCCCCGAAGGGACAGCCAGTGCGTGGGAGCAGTACTTC. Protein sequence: CASSPEGTASAWEQYF.

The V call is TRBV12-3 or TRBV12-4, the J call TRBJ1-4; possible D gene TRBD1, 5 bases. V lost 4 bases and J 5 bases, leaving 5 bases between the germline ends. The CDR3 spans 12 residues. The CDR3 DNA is TGTGCCAGCAGTTCAGGGAATGAAAAACTGTTTTTT. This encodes CASSSGNEKLFF.

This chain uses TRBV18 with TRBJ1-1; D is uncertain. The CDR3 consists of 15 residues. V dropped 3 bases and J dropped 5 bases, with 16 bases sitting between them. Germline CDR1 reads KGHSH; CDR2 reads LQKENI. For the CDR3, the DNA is TGTGCCAGCTCACCCTTCGACCCCCGAGGGACTGAAGCTTTCTTT. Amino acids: CASSPFDPRGTEAFF.

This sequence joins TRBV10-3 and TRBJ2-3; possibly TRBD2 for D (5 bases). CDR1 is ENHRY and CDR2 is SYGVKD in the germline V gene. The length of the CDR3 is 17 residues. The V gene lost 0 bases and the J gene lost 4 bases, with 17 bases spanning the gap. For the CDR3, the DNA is TGTGCCATCAGTGAGTCAGGACTGATCGGGGTAGCAGATACGCAGTATTTT. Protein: CAISESGLIGVADTQYF.

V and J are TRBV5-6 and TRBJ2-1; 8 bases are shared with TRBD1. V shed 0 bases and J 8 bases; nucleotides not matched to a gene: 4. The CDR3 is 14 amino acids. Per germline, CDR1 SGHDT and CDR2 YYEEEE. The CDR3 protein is CASSLGQGPHEQFF. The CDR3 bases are TGTGCCAGCAGCTTGGGACAGGGGCCCCATGAGCAGTTCTTC.

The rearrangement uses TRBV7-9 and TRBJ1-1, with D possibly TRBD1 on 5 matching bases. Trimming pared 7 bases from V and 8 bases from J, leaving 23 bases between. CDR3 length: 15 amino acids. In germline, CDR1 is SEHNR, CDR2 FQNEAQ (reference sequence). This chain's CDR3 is CASNPPGPSGMEAFF. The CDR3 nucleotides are TGTGCCAGCAACCCTCCAGGGCCTTCAGGGATGGAAGCTTTCTTT.

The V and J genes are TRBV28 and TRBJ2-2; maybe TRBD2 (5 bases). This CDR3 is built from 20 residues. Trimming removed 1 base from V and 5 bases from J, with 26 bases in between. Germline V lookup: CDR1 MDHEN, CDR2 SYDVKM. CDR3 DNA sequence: TGTGCCAGCAGTTTATCCCGTCACAAGGGCCTCCGGGGAAGGACCGGGGAGCTGTTTTTT. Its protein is CASSLSRHKGLRGRTGELFF.

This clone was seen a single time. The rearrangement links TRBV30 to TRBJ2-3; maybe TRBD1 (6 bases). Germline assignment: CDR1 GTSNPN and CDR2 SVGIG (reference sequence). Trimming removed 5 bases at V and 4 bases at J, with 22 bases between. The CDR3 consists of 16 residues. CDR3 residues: CAWEAGTSGPADTQYF. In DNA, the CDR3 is TGTGCCTGGGAGGCCGGGACAAGCGGCCCCGCAGATACGCAGTATTTT.